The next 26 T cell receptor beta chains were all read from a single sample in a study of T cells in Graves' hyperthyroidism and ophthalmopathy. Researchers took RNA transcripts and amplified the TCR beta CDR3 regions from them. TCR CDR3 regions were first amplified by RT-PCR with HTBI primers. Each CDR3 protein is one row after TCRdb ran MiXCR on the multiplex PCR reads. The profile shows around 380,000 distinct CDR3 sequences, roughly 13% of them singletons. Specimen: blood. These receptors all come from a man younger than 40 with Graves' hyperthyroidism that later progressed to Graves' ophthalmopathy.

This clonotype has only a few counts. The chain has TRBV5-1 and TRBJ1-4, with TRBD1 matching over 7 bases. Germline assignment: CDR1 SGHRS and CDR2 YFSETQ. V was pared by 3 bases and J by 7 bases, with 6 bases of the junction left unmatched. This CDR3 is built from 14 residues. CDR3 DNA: TGCGCCAGCAGCTCCAGACAGGGTGGTGAAAAACTGTTTTTT. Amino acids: CASSSRQGGEKLFF. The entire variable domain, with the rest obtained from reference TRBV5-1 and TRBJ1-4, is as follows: KAGVTQTPRYLIKTRGQQVTLSCSPISGHRSVSWYQQTPGQGLQFLFEYFSETQRNKGNFPGRFSGRQFSNSRSEMNVSTLELGDSALYLCASSSRQGGEKLFFGSGTQLSVL.

CDR3 loop: CASSGGKETQYF. CDR3 DNA: TGTGCCAGCAGCGGGGGGAAAGAGACCCAGTACTTC. The rearrangement joins TRBV7-9 to TRBJ2-5; D is possibly TRBD2 (6 bases). The V end was cut by 5 bases, the J end by 3 bases, with 7 bases between. Looked up from germline, CDR1 is SEHNR and CDR2 is FQNEAQ (reference sequence). This CDR3 region has 12 residues.

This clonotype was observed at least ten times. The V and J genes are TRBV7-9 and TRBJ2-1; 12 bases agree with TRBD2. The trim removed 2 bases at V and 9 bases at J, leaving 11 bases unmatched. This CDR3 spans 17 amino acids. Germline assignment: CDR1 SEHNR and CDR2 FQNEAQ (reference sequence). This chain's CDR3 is CASSLNPTSGGQREQFF. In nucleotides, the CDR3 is TGTGCCAGCAGCTTAAACCCGACTAGCGGGGGCCAACGTGAGCAGTTCTTC.

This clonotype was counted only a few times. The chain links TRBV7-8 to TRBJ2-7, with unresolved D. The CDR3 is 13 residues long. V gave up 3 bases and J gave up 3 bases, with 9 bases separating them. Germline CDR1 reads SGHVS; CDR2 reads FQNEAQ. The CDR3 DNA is TGTGCCAGCAGCTTTATCGGCGACTACGAGCAGTACTTC. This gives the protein CASSFIGDYEQYF.

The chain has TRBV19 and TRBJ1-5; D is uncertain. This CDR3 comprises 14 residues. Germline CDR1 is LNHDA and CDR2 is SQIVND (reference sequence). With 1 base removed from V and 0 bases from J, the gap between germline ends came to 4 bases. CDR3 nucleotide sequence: TGTGCCAGTAGTATAGGGGATAGCAATCAGCCCCAGCATTTT. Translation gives CASSIGDSNQPQHF.

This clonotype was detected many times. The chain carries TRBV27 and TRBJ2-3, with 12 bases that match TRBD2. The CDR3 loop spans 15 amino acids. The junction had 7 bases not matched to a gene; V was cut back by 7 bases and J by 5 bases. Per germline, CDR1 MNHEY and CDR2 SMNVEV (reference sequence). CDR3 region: CASTTSGGKKDTQYF. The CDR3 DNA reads TGTGCCAGCACAACTAGCGGGGGGAAGAAAGATACGCAGTATTTT.

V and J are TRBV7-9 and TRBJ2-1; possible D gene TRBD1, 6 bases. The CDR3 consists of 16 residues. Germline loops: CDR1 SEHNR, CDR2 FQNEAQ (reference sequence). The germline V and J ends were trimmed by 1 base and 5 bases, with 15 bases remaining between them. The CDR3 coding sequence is TGTGCCAGCAGCTTAGAAGGGGCAGGGGTCAACAATGAGCAGTTCTTC. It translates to CASSLEGAGVNNEQFF. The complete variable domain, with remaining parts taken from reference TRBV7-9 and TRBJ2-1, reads DTGVSQNPRHKITKRGQNVTFRCDPISEHNRLYWYRQTLGQGPEFLTYFQNEAQLEKSRLLSDRFSAERPKGSFSTLEIQRTEQGDSAMYLCASSLEGAGVNNEQFFGPGTRLTVL.

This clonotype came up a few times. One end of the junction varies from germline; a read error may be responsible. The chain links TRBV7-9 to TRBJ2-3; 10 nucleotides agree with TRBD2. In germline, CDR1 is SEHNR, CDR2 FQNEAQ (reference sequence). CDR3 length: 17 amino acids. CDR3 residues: CASSLPGERGGPDTQYF. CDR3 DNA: TGTGCCAGTAGCTTACCCGGGGAGCGGGGGGGCCCAGATACGCAGTATTTT. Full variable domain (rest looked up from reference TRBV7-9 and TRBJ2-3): DTGVSQNPRHKITKRGQNVTFRCDPISEHNRLYWYRQTLGQGPEFLTYFQNEAQLEKSRLLSDRFSAERPKGSFSTLEIQRTEQGDSAMYLCASSLPGERGGPDTQYFGPGTRLTVL.

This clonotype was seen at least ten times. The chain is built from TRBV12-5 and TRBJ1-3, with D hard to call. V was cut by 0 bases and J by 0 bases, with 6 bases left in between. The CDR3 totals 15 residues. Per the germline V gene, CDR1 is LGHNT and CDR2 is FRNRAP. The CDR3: CASGLVGNSGNTIYF. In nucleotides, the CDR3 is TGTGCTAGTGGTTTGGTAGGGAACTCTGGAAACACCATATATTTT. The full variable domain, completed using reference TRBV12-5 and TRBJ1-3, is DARVTQTPRHKVTEMGQEVTMRCQPILGHNTVFWYRQTMMQGLELLAYFRNRAPLDDSGMPKDRFSAEMPDATLATLKIQPSEPRDSAVYFCASGLVGNSGNTIYFGEGSWLTVV.

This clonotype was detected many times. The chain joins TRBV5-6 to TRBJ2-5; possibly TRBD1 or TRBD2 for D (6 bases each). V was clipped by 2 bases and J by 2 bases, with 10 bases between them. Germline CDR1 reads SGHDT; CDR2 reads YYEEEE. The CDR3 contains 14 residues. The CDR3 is CASSFPGAQETQYF. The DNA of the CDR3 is TGTGCCAGCAGCTTCCCGGGGGCACAAGAGACCCAGTACTTC.

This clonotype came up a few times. The CDR3 protein is CATSDPDRPRYGYTF. The CDR3 nucleotides are TGTGCCACCAGTGACCCCGACAGGCCCCGCTATGGCTACACCTTC. V is TRBV24-1 and J is TRBJ1-2; D might be TRBD1 (6 bases). CDR1 KGHDR and CDR2 SFDVKD come from the germline V gene. The CDR3 covers 15 residues. Trimming removed 4 bases from V and 4 bases from J, with 15 bases in between.

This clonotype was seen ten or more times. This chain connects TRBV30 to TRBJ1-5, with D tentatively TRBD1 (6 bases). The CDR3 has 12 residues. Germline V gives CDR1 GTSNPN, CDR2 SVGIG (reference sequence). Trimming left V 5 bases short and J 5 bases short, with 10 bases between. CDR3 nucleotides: TGTGCCTGGGCTAGGGGGGATCAGCCCCAGCATTTT. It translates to CAWARGDQPQHF.

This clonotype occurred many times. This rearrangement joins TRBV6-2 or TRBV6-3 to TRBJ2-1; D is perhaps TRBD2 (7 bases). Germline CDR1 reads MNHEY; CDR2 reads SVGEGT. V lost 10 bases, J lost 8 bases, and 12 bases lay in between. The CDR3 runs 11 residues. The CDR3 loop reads CAIGGAHEQFF. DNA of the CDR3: TGTGCCATAGGGGGGGCCCATGAGCAGTTCTTC.

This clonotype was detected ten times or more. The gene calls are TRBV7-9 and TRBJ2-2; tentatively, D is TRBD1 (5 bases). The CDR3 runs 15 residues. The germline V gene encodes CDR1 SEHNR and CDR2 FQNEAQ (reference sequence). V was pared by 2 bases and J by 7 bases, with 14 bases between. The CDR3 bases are TGTGCCAGCAGCTTAAGTCTGGGGCGCAACGGGGAGCTGTTTTTT. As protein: CASSLSLGRNGELFF.

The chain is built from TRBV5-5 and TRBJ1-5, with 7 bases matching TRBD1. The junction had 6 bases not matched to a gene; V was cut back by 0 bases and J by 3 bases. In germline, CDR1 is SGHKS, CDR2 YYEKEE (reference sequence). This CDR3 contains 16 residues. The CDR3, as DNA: TGTGCCAGCAGCTTGGTGGCCAGGGGGTTCAATCAGCCCCAGCATTTT. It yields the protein CASSLVARGFNQPQHF.

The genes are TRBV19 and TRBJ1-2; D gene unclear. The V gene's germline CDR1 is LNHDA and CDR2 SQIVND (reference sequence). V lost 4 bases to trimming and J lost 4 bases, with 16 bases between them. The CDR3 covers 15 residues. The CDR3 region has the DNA TGTGCCAGTAGTAGTTCGTGGGCGTTGGCCTATGGCTACACCTTC. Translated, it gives CASSSSWALAYGYTF.

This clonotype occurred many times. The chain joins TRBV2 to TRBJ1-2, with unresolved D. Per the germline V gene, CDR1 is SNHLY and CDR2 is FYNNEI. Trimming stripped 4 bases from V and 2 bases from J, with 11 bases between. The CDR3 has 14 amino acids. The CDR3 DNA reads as TGTGCCAGCAGTGGCCCCGAGCCCAACTATGGCTACACCTTC. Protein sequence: CASSGPEPNYGYTF. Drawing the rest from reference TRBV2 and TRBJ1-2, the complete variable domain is EPEVTQTPSHQVTQMGQEVILRCVPISNHLYFYWYRQILGQKVEFLVSFYNNEISEKSEIFDDQFSVERPDGSNFTLKIRSTKLEDSAMYFCASSGPEPNYGYTFGSGTRLTVV.

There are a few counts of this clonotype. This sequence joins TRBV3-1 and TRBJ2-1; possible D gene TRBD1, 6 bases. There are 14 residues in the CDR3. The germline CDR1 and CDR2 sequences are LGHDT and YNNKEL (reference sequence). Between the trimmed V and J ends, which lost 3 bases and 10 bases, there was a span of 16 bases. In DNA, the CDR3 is TGTGCCAGCAGCCACCGGGACAAGACCACCGAGCAGTTCTTC. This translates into CASSHRDKTTEQFF.

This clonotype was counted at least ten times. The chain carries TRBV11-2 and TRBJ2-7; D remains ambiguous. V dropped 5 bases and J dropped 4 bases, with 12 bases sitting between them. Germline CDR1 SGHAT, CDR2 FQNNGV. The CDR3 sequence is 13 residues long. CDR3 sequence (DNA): TGTGCCAGCAGCCCCCCTGGGCGGTACGAGCAGTACTTC. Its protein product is CASSPPGRYEQYF.

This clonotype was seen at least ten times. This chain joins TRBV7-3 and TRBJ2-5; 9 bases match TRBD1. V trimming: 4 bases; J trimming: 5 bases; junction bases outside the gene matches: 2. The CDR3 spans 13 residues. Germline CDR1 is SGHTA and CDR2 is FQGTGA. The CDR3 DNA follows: TGTGCCAGCAGCTGGACAGGGGAGGAGACCCAGTACTTC. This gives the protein CASSWTGEETQYF.

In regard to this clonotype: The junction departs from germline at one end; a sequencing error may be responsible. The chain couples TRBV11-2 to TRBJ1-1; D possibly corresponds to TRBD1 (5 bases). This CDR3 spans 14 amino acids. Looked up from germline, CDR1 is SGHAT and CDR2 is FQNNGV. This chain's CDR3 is CASSLDLADTEACF. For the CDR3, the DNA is TGTGCCAGCAGCTTAGATCTTGCGGACACTGAAGCTTGCTTT.

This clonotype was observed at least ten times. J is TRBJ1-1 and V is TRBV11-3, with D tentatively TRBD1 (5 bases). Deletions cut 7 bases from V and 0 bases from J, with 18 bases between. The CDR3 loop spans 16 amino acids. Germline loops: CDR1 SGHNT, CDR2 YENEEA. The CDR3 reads CASTNIAGTVNTEAFF. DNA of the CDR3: TGTGCCAGCACTAATATAGCCGGGACGGTGAACACTGAAGCTTTCTTT.

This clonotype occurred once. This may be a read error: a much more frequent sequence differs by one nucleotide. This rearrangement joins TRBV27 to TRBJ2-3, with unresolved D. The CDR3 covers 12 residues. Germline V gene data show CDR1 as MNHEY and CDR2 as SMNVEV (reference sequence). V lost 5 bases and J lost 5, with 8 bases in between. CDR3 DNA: TGTGCCAGCAGTGACCTCGAAGATACGCAGTATTTT. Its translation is CASSDLEDTQYF.

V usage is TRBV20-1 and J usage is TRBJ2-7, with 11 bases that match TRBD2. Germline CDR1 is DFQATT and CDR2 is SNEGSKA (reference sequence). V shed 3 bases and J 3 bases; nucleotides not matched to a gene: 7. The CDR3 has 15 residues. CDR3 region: CSARDLAGGLYEQYF. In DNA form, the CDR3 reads TGCAGTGCTAGGGACCTAGCGGGGGGTCTCTACGAGCAGTACTTC.

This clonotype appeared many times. The DNA of the CDR3 is TGTGCCAGCAGTGATTCACGGAATCAGCCCCAGCATTTT. It translates to CASSDSRNQPQHF. The chain combines TRBV6-1 with TRBJ1-5; no clear D gene. The CDR3 is 13 residues long. Trimming shortened V by 3 bases and J by 4 bases, and 7 bases separated the two germline ends. CDR1 is MNHNS and CDR2 is SASEGT in the germline V gene.

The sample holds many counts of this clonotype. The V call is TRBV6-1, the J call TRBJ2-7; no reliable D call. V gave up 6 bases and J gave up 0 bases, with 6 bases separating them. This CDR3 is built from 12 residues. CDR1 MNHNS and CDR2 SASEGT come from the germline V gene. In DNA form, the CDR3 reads TGTGCCAGCAGGACCGGCTCCTACGAGCAGTACTTC. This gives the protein CASRTGSYEQYF.